This is a list of T cell receptor beta chains from one sample in a study of human T cells and chemical hapten exposure. TCRdb fed the RACE reads into MiXCR, producing one record per CDR3 protein. The profile shows under 300,000 distinct CDR3 sequences, approximately 7.5% of them singletons. Sequenced material: whole blood, taken in connection with sensitization to the hapten diphenylcyclopropenone (DPC). The receptors come from a young man with alopecia areata. Some clones in this sample may be carry-over from other donors' samples. The CDR3 runs from the conserved cysteine through the conserved F or W. D genes are given only for firm matches. Clone size is not always given. Where it is, it says once, few, many or a class for expanded clones.

J gene	D gene	clone size	V gene	CDR3 DNA	CDR3 protein
TRBJ2-1	NA	NA	TRBV10-3	TGTGCCATCAGTGAGTCGGGGGCTGCTGGGGCTGAGCAGTTCTTC	CAISESGAAGAEQFF
TRBJ2-1	NA	NA	TRBV7-2	TGTGCCAGCACCAACGAGGGGGGCCAGCAGTTCTTC	CASTNEGGQQFF
TRBJ1-2	NA	few	TRBV11-2	TGTGCCAGCAGCTTAGGGGGTATAGGGACCCTCTATGGCTACACCTTC	CASSLGGIGTLYGYTF
TRBJ2-7	TRBD1	NA	TRBV2	TGTGCCAGCAGTGGGACAGGGTACGGCTCCTACGAGCAGTACTTC	CASSGTGYGSYEQYF
TRBJ1-5	NA	NA	TRBV14	TGTGCCAGCAGCCAATCCTATCGAACCCCCCAGCATTTT	CASSQSYRTPQHF
TRBJ1-2	TRBD1	many	TRBV12-3/TRBV12-4	TGTGCCAGCAGTCGGACAGGGCCTAACTATGGCTACACCTTC	CASSRTGPNYGYTF
TRBJ2-1	TRBD1	few	TRBV5-1	TGCGCCAGCAGCCCTAACCGGGACAGGGGTTTCGCCAATGAGCAGTTCTTC	CASSPNRDRGFANEQFF
TRBJ2-1	NA	NA	TRBV6-5	TGTGCCAGCAGTTACAAAGGGAACAATGAGGAGCAGTTCTTC	CASSYKGNNEEQFF
TRBJ2-1	TRBD1	many	TRBV4-1	TGCGCCAGCAGCCAAAGGCGGGACAGGGGATACAATGAGCAGTTCTTC	CASSQRRDRGYNEQFF
TRBJ2-6	NA	many	TRBV21-1	TGTGCCAGCAGCACTGTGAGGGACAGGGGGCGTTCCGGGGCCAACGTCCTGACTTTC	CASSTVRDRGRSGANVLTF
TRBJ2-1	NA	NA	TRBV7-9	TGTGCCAGCAGCTACGTGGTCGGGGCGTCCAACAATGAGCAGTTCTTC	CASSYVVGASNNEQFF
TRBJ2-5	NA	many	TRBV10-3	TGTGCCATCGGCGGATCCCGAGAGACCCAGTACTTC	CAIGGSRETQYF
TRBJ1-5	TRBD1	NA	TRBV27	TGTGCCAGCAGTTTATTATCCTTGGACAGGGGCCTACCCCAGCCCCAGCATTTT	CASSLLSLDRGLPQPQHF
TRBJ2-2	NA	few	TRBV29-1	TGCAGCGCTGAGAGGCTGAACACCGGGGAGCTGTTTTTT	CSAERLNTGELFF
TRBJ1-5	NA	few	TRBV20-1	TGCAGTGCTATCCCTTCTCGGGACAGCAATCAGCCCCAGCATTTT	CSAIPSRDSNQPQHF
TRBJ1-2	NA	many	TRBV9	TGTGCCAGCAGCGAAGGACGAAACTATGGCTACACCTTC	CASSEGRNYGYTF
TRBJ1-1	NA	NA	TRBV2	TGTGCCAGGGGGGGGATTGAAGCTTTCTTT	CARGGIEAFF
TRBJ2-3	TRBD1	NA	TRBV5-1	TGCGCCAGCACCCGGGACAGTTCTAGCACAGATACGCAGTATTTT	CASTRDSSSTDTQYF
TRBJ2-3	NA	NA	TRBV27	TGTGCCAGCAGTGCGAGGGATACGCAGTATTTT	CASSARDTQYF
TRBJ1-5	TRBD1	NA	TRBV2	TGTGCCATTTCGGGGACAGTTTATAGCAATCAGCCCCAGCATTTT	CAISGTVYSNQPQHF
TRBJ1-2	NA	NA	TRBV4-1	TGCGCCAGCAGCCAAGATTGGCACGGCACTAACTATGGCTACACCTTC	CASSQDWHGTNYGYTF
TRBJ1-2	NA	once	TRBV5-4	TGTGCCAGCAGACTCAGGGATTTCTATGGCTACACCTTC	CASRLRDFYGYTF
TRBJ1-1	NA	few	TRBV6-1	TGTGCCAGCAGTGAAGCGCTTCGGACAGCTGAAGCTTTCTTT	CASSEALRTAEAFF
TRBJ2-2	NA	many	TRBV5-1	TGCGCCACTGAGTCGTCCACCGGGGAGCTGTTTTTT	CATESSTGELFF
TRBJ2-5	NA	NA	TRBV4-1	TGCGCCAGCAGCCAAATGGAGACCCAGTACTTC	CASSQMETQYF
TRBJ2-3	TRBD1	NA	TRBV3-1	TGTGCCAGCAGCGATAGTAAAGGGGGCGGCACAGATACGCAGTATTTT	CASSDSKGGGTDTQYF
TRBJ2-3	NA	few	TRBV4-3	TGCGCCAGCAGCCAAGAGAGATGGTTACCCCGTCGGTCAGATACGCAGTATTTT	CASSQERWLPRRSDTQYF
TRBJ1-1	NA	few	TRBV20-1	TGCAGTGCCCGAGAGGGGAGGGCGGGGACTGAAGCTTTCTTT	CSAREGRAGTEAFF
TRBJ2-7	NA	few	TRBV20-1	TGCAGTGCTAGAGACGAGGACAGCTCCTACGAGCAGTACTTC	CSARDEDSSYEQYF
TRBJ1-5	NA	few	TRBV6-1	TGTGCCAGTCAAAAAGACAGGACCCGGTCTGAAAATCAGCCCCAGCATTTT	CASQKDRTRSENQPQHF
TRBJ1-1	NA	NA	TRBV15	TGTGCCACCAGCAGAGATCAAACTGGGACTGAAGCTTTCTTT	CATSRDQTGTEAFF
TRBJ1-3	NA	many	TRBV10-3	TGTGCCATCAGTGGGGCAGGCTCTGGAAACACCATATATTTT	CAISGAGSGNTIYF
TRBJ2-3	TRBD2	few	TRBV24-1	TGTGCCACCAACGAAAGGGAGGGAAGCACAGATACGCAGTATTTT	CATNEREGSTDTQYF
TRBJ2-7	NA	NA	TRBV28	TGTGCCAGCAGCCTACATATTCCAAGCTCCTACGAGCAGTACTTC	CASSLHIPSSYEQYF
TRBJ1-6	NA	NA	TRBV18	TGTGCCAGCTCAACATCAGGGGCACCCCTCCACTTT	CASSTSGAPLHF
TRBJ2-2	NA	few	TRBV6-2/TRBV6-3	TGTGCCAGCAGTCCTAGACAGGCCGGGGAGCTGTTTTTT	CASSPRQAGELFF
TRBJ2-1	TRBD2	many	TRBV7-6	TGTGCCAGCAGCGTACTAGCGGGGGTAATTAACAATGAGCAGTTCTTC	CASSVLAGVINNEQFF
TRBJ1-2	NA	once	TRBV9	TGTGCCAGCAGCGTAGGTCCAGGGAACTATAGCTACACCTTC	CASSVGPGNYSYTF
TRBJ2-3	NA	NA	TRBV9	TGTGCCAGCAGCGTCATAGGGGTAGCAGATACGCAGTATTTT	CASSVIGVADTQYF
TRBJ1-1	NA	NA	TRBV18	TGTGCCAGCTCAACCAACGGGCCGCCGACCATGAACACTGAAGCTTTCTTT	CASSTNGPPTMNTEAFF
TRBJ2-2	NA	few	TRBV10-3	TGTGCCATCAGTGAACGGAACACCGGGGAGCTGTTTTTT	CAISERNTGELFF
TRBJ1-1	TRBD1	NA	TRBV3-1	TGTGCCAGCAGCCAAGAGGGTAGGGGGCGACGCGAAGCTTTCTTT	CASSQEGRGRREAFF